The sequence of this T cell receptor (beta chain) was determined in a study of response to subunit inactivated influenza vaccine (dated by TCRdb to between 2018 and 2020). The study in broad terms: Deep quantitative T cell receptor repertoire profiling was used in the study to track responses to a trivalent subunit inactivated influenza vaccine.

On the study overall, not on this receptor specifically: The authors suggested that each seasonal influenza vaccination may recruit only a limited number of new T cells.

Libraries were built with RT-PCR. The run used an Illumina HiSeq 2500. Using fastp at Q25 and MiXCR, TCRdb reprocessed the public reads and kept productive beta chains. Records with the same CDR3 protein are collapsed into one entry carrying the most frequent genes and DNA. For this sample there are 500,000 or so distinct CDR3 sequences; 16% appear just once. The ten largest clones take up 2.5% to 3.5% of the sample. According to the germline V gene, CDR1 reads SQVTM and CDR2 reads ANQGSEA. The CDR3 starts with the cysteine, ends with the phenylalanine, and has 16 residues. Only the CDR3 region is kept as DNA, spanning 48 bases read in frame from base 1. This clonotype turned up a few times. Its antigen remains unidentified. The junction and the germline gene differ at one end; a read error may be behind it.

Here the chain combines TRBV29-1 and TRBJ2-2; 8 nucleotides in the junction match TRBD1. Source: CD4+ T cells sorted from PBMCs, taken less than 25 months after vaccination. This sequence was found in a man between 45 and 75 years old who received an inactivated influenza vaccine. Donor details come from another sample of the same person, matched by shared clones. The DNA reads as follows: TGTAGCGTTGAAGAGTTAGACAGGGGGAACACCGGGGAGCTGTTTTTT. The translation is CSVEELDRGNTGELFF.